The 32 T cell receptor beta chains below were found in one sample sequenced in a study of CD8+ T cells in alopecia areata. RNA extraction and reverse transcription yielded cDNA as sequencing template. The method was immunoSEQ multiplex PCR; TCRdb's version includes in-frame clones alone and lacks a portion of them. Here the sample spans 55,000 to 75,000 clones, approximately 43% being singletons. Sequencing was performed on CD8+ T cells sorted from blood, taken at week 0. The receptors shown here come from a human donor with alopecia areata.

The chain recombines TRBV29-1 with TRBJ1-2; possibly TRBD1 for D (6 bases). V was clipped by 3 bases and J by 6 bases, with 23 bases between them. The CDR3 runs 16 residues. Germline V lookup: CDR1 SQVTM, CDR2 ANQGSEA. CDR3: CSVDVVGGVSWDGYTF. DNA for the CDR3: TGCAGCGTTGACGTTGTGGGGGGCGTTTCTTGGGATGGCTACACCTTC. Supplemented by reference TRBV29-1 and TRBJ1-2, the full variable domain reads SAVISQKPSRDICQRGTSLTIQCQVDSQVTMMFWYRQQPGQSLTLIATANQGSEATYESGFVIDKFPISRPNLTFSTLTVSNMSPEDSSIYLCSVDVVGGVSWDGYTFGSGTRLTVV.

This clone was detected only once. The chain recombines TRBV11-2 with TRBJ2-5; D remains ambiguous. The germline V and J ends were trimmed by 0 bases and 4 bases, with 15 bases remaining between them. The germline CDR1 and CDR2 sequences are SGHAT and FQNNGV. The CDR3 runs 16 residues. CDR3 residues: CASSLDRRHTPETQYF. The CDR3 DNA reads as TGTGCCAGCAGCTTAGATCGCAGACATACCCCAGAGACCCAGTACTTC.

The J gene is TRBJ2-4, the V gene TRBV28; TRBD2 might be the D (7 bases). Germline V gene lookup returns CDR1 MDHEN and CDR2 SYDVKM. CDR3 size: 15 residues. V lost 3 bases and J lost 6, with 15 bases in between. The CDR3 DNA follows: TGTGCCAGCAGTTTTGGGAGGCGGGGGCTAAACATTCAGTACTTC. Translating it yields CASSFGRRGLNIQYF.

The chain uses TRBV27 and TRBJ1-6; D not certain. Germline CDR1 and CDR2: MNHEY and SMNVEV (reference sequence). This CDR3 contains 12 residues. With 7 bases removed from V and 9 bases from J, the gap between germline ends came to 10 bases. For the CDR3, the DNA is TGTGCCAGCACTACAGCCTTTTCACCCCTCCACTTT. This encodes CASTTAFSPLHF.

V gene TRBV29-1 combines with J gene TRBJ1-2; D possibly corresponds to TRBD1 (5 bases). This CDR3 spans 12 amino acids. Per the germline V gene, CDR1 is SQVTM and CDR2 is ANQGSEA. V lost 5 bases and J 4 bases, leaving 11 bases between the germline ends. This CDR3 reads CSVSDRPYGYTF. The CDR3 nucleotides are TGCAGCGTTTCCGACAGACCCTATGGCTACACCTTC.

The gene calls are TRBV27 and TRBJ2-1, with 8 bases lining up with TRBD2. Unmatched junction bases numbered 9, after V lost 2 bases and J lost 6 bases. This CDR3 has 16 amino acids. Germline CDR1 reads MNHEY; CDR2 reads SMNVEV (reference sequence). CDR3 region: CASSLLVREGLNEQFF. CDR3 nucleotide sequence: TGTGCCAGCAGTTTACTTGTACGGGAGGGCCTCAATGAGCAGTTCTTC.

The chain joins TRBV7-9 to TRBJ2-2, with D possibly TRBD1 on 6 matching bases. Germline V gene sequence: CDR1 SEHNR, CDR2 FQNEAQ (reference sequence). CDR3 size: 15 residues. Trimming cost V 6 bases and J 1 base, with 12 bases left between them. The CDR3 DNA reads TGTGCCAGCAGGCCGGGACAAGAGAACACCGGGGAGCTGTTTTTT. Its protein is CASRPGQENTGELFF.

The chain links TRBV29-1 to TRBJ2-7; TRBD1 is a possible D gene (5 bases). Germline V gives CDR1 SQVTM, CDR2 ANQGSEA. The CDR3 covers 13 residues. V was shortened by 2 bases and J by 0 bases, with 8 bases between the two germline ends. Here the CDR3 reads CSVEFRDSYEQYF. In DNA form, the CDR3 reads TGCAGCGTTGAATTCAGGGACTCCTACGAGCAGTACTTC.

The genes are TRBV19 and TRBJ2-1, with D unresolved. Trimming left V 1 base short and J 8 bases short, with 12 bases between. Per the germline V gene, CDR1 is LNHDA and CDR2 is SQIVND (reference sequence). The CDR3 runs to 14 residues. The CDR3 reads CASSIAPYADEQFF. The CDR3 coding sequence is TGTGCCAGTAGTATAGCCCCCTATGCTGATGAGCAGTTCTTC.

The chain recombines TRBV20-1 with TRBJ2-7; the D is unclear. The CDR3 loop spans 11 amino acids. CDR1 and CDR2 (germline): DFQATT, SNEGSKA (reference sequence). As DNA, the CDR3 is TGCAGCCCGACCGGACCTTACGAGCAGTACTTC. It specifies CSPTGPYEQYF.

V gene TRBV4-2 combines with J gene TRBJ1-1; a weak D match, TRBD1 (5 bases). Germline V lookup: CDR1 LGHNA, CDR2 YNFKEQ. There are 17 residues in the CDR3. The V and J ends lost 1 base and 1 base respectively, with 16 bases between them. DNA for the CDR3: TGTGCCAGCAGCCAAGGATATTCCCGACAGACGAACACTGAAGCTTTCTTT. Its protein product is CASSQGYSRQTNTEAFF.

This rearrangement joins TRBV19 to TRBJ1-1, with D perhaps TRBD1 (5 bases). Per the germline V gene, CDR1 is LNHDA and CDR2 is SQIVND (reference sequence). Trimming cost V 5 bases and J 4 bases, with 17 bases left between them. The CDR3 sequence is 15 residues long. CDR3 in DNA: TGTGCCAGTAGTGGGTCCGGGGGTGTTGGCACTGAAGCTTTCTTT. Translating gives CASSGSGGVGTEAFF.

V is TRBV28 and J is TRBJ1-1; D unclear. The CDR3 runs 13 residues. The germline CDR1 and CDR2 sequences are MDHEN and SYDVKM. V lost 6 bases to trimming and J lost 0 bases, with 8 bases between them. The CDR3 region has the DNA TGTGCCAGCAGCTACATCATGAACACTGAAGCTTTCTTT. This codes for CASSYIMNTEAFF.

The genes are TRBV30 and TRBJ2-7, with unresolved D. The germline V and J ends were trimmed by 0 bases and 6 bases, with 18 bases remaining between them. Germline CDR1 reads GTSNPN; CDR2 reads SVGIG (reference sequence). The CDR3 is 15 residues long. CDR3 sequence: CAWSVLRAVLGEQYF. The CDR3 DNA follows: TGTGCCTGGAGTGTACTACGGGCCGTCCTTGGCGAGCAGTACTTC.

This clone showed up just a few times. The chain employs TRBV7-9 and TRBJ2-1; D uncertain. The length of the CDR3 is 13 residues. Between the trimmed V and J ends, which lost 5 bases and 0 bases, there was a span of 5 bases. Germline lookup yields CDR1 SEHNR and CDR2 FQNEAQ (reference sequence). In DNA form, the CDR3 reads TGTGCCAGCAGCCAGACCTCCTACAATGAGCAGTTCTTC. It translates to CASSQTSYNEQFF.

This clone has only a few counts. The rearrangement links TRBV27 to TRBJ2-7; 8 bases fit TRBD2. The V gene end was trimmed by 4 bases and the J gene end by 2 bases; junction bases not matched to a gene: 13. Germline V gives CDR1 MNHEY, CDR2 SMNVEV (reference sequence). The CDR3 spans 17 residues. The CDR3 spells CASSSPDAAGEPYEQYF. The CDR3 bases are TGTGCCAGCAGTTCCCCTGATGCAGCGGGAGAACCCTACGAGCAGTACTTC.

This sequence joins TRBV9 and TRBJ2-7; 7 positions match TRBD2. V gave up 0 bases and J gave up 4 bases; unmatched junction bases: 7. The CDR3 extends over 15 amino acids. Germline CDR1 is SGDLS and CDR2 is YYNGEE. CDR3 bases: TGTGCCAGCAGCGTAGGTGCAGGGAGGGTTTACGAGCAGTACTTC. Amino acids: CASSVGAGRVYEQYF.

The CDR3 loop reads CASSTTTGPEQYF. The CDR3 DNA is TGTGCCAGCAGCACAACGACAGGGCCCGAGCAGTACTTC. The V and J genes are TRBV7-2 and TRBJ2-7, with TRBD1 matching 7 bases. CDR1 is SGHTA and CDR2 is FQGNSA in the germline V gene. Unmatched junction bases numbered 7, after V lost 5 bases and J lost 6 bases. The CDR3 spans 13 residues. The full variable domain, rest sourced from reference TRBV7-2 and TRBJ2-7, is GAGVSQSPSNKVTEKGKDVELRCDPISGHTALYWYRQSLGQGLEFLIYFQGNSAPDKSGLPSDRFSAERTGGSVSTLTIQRTQQEDSAVYLCASSTTTGPEQYFGPGTRLTVT.

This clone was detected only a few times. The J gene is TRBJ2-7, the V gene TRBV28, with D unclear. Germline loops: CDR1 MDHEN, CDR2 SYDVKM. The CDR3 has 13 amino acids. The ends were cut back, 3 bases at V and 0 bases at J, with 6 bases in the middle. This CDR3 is CASSFPSSYEQYF. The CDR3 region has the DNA TGTGCCAGCAGTTTCCCGAGCTCCTACGAGCAGTACTTC.

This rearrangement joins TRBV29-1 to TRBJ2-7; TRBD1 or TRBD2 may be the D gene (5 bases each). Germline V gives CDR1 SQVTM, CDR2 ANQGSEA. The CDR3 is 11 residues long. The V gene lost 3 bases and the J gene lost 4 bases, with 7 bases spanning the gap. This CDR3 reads CSVERGYEQYF. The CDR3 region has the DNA TGCAGCGTTGAGAGGGGATACGAGCAGTACTTC.

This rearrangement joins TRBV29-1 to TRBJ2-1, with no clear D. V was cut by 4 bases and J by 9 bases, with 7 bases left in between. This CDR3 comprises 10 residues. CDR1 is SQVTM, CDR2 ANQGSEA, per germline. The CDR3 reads CSVVGGEQFF. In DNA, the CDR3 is TGCAGCGTTGTTGGTGGTGAGCAGTTCTTC.

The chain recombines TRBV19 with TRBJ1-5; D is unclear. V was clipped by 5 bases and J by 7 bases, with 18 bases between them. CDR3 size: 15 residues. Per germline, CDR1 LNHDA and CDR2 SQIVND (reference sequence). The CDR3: CASSRYLRAGQPQHF. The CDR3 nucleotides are TGTGCCAGTAGTCGCTATCTACGGGCCGGGCAGCCCCAGCATTTT.

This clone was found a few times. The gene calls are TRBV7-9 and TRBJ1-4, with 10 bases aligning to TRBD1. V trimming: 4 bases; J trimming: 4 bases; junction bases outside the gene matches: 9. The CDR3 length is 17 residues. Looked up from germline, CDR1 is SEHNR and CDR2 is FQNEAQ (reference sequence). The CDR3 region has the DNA TGTGCCAGCAGCTCCCGGGACAGGGGTGCTGTTAATGAAAAACTGTTTTTT. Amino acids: CASSSRDRGAVNEKLFF.

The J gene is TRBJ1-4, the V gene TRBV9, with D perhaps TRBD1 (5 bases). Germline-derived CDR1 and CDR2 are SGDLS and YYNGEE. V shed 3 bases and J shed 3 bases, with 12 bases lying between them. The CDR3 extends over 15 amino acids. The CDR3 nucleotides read TGTGCCAGCAGCGCGCAGGGTCGGGCTAATGAAAAACTGTTTTTT. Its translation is CASSAQGRANEKLFF.

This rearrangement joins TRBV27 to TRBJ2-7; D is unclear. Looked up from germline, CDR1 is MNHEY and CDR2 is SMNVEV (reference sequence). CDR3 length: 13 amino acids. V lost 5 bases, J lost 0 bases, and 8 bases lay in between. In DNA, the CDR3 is TGTGCCAGCAGTCCGACGAGCTCCTACGAGCAGTACTTC. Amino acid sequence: CASSPTSSYEQYF.

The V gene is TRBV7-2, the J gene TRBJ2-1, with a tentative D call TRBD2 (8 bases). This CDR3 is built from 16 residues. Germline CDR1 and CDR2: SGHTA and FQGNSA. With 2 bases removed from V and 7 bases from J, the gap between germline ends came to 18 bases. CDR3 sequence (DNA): TGTGCCAGCAGCTTAACGGGAGGGCCAGGGGGGAATGAGCAGTTCTTC. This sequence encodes CASSLTGGPGGNEQFF.

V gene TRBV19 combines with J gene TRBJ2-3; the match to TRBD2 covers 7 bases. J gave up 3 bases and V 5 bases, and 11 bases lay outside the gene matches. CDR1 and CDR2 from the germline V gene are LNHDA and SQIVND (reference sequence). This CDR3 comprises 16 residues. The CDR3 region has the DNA TGTGCCAGTAGTGTCCTACTAGCGCGACAAACAGATACGCAGTATTTT. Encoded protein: CASSVLLARQTDTQYF.

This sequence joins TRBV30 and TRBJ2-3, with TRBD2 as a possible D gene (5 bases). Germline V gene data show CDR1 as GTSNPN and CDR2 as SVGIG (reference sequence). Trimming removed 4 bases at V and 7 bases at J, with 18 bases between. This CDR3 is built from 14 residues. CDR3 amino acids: CAWKYKDSSHTQYF. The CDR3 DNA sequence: TGTGCCTGGAAGTATAAGGACTCGAGCCATACGCAGTATTTT.

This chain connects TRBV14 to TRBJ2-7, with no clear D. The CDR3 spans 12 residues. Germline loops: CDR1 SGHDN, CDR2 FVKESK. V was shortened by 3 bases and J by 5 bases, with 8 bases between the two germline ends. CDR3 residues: CASSHGKDEQYF. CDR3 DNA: TGTGCCAGCAGCCACGGAAAGGACGAGCAGTACTTC. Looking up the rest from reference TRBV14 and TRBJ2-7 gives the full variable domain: EAGVTQFPSHSVIEKGQTVTLRCDPISGHDNLYWYRRVMGKEIKFLLHFVKESKQDESGMPNNRFLAERTGGTYSTLKVQPAELEDSGVYFCASSHGKDEQYFGPGTRLTVT.

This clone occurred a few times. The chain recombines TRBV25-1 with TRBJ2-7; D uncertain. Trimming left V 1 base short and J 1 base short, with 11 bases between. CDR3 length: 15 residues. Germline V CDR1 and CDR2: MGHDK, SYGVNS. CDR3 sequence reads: CASSEWSETSYEQYF. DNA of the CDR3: TGTGCCAGCAGTGAATGGTCAGAAACTTCCTACGAGCAGTACTTC.

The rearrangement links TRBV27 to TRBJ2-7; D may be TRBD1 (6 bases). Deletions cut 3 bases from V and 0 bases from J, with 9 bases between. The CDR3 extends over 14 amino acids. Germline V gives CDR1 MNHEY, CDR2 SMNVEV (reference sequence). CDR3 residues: CASSFGQLSYEQYF. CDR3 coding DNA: TGTGCCAGCAGTTTCGGACAGCTCTCCTACGAGCAGTACTTC.

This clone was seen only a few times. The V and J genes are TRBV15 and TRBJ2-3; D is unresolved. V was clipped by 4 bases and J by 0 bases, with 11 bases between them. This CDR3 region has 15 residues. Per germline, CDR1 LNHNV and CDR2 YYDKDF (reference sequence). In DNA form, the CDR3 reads TGTGCCACCAGCATCCACTACAGTAGCACAGATACGCAGTATTTT. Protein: CATSIHYSSTDTQYF.